The 32 T cell receptor beta chains reported below all come from one sample, sequenced in a study of OX40 agonist ivuxolimab in advanced cancers. Sequencing was performed with immunoSEQ multiplex PCR; in TCRdb, only in-frame clones are kept and a portion is missing. The sample has under 100,000 clones, over 75% seen once. The starting material was CD4+ or CD8+ T cells sorted from blood, obtained in a trial of the OX40 agonist ivuxolimab. Source of these receptors: an adult with an advanced solid tumor such as melanoma, head and neck, liver or kidney cancer.

The chain carries TRBV5-5 and TRBJ2-2; 10 bases align to TRBD1. Trimming at V came to 3 bases and at J to 0 bases, leaving 2 bases not matched to a gene. This CDR3 has 16 amino acids. Germline CDR1 and CDR2: SGHKS and YYEKEE (reference sequence). CDR3 region: CASSWGQGTNTGELFF. In DNA, the CDR3 is TGTGCCAGCAGCTGGGGACAGGGGACGAACACCGGGGAGCTGTTTTTT.

This clone appeared once. The V call is TRBV10-3, the J call TRBJ2-1; TRBD1 agrees at 9 bases. The CDR3 contains 15 residues. Germline-derived CDR1 and CDR2 are ENHRY and SYGVKD. V was pared by 6 bases and J by 4 bases, with 7 bases of the junction left unmatched. The CDR3 coding sequence is TGTGCCATCAGCGGACAGGGGACCTCTTACAATGAGCAGTTCTTC. Amino acids: CAISGQGTSYNEQFF.

The chain links TRBV6-5 to TRBJ1-5; no definite D call. The CDR3 runs to 15 residues. Germline V gives CDR1 MNHEY, CDR2 SVGAGI. V shed 2 bases and J shed 3 bases, with 11 bases lying between them. CDR3 protein: CASSYRRENNQPQHF. CDR3 coding DNA: TGTGCCAGCAGTTACCGCCGGGAGAACAATCAGCCCCAGCATTTT.

The CDR3 sequence is CASSYGGPLWGTGELFF. In nucleotides, the CDR3 is TGTGCCAGCAGCTACGGGGGACCCCTTTGGGGCACCGGGGAGCTGTTTTTT. V gene TRBV11-3 combines with J gene TRBJ2-2, with a weak D call TRBD2 (6 bases). CDR1 and CDR2 (germline): SGHNT, YENEEA. The CDR3 has 17 amino acids. Trimming removed 4 bases from V and 4 bases from J, with 19 bases in between.

This rearrangement joins TRBV7-2 to TRBJ2-1; D not certain. V dropped 1 base and J dropped 4 bases, with 14 bases sitting between them. The V gene's germline CDR1 is SGHTA and CDR2 FQGNSA. The CDR3 consists of 16 residues. For the CDR3, the DNA is TGTGCCAGCAGCTTAGTGGAGCAGATCCTTTACAATGAGCAGTTCTTC. This sequence encodes CASSLVEQILYNEQFF.

The V call is TRBV5-6, the J call TRBJ2-3; D possibly corresponds to TRBD2 (6 bases). Trimming left V 8 bases short and J 1 base short, with 11 bases between. This CDR3 region has 13 residues. The germline CDR1 and CDR2 sequences are SGHDT and YYEEEE. CDR3 amino acids: CASRASGTDTQYF. Written as DNA, the CDR3 is TGTGCCAGTAGGGCTAGCGGCACAGATACGCAGTATTTT.

The chain recombines TRBV11-2 with TRBJ2-5; D is possibly TRBD2 (6 bases). Per the germline V gene, CDR1 is SGHAT and CDR2 is FQNNGV. This CDR3 is 14 amino acids long. V was shortened by 5 bases and J by 6 bases, with 16 bases between the two germline ends. The CDR3 nucleotides read TGTGCCAGCAGCCCCCCTGTCGGGGGTAAGACCCAGTACTTC. Residues: CASSPPVGGKTQYF.

The chain joins TRBV28 to TRBJ1-3, with D hard to call. Germline V gene data show CDR1 as MDHEN and CDR2 as SYDVKM. CDR3 length: 16 amino acids. V lost 2 bases to trimming and J lost 2 bases, with 13 bases between them. CDR3 nucleotides: TGTGCCAGCAGTTTAGTAGGTCCTAACGCTGGAAACACCATATATTTT. It is translated as CASSLVGPNAGNTIYF.

The chain joins TRBV7-9 to TRBJ2-7, with 9 bases identical to TRBD1. Germline assignment: CDR1 SEHNR and CDR2 FQNEAQ (reference sequence). The CDR3 is made up of 14 amino acids. Trimming at V came to 5 bases and at J to 3 bases, leaving 5 bases not matched to a gene. The chain's CDR3 is CASSPGTGLYEQYF. Written as DNA, the CDR3 is TGTGCCAGCAGCCCAGGGACAGGGCTCTACGAGCAGTACTTC.

The chain recombines TRBV11-3 with TRBJ2-3; D is perhaps TRBD2 (6 bases). This CDR3 spans 16 amino acids. Trimming shortened V by 4 bases and J by 2 bases, and 16 bases separated the two germline ends. Germline V gene data show CDR1 as SGHNT and CDR2 as YENEEA. CDR3 DNA sequence: TGTGCCAGCAGCTCACCATGGTCGGGGGTCACAGATACGCAGTATTTT. This gives the protein CASSSPWSGVTDTQYF.

A note on this clone: The sample holds other DNA sequences that translate to the same CDR3. V gene TRBV30 combines with J gene TRBJ1-2; TRBD1 is a possible D gene (5 bases). There are 13 residues in the CDR3. The V gene lost 0 bases and the J gene lost 8 bases, with 13 bases spanning the gap. Germline values: CDR1 GTSNPN, CDR2 SVGIG (reference sequence). CDR3: CAWSVQGTGGYTF. CDR3 bases: TGTGCCTGGAGTGTACAAGGGACGGGGGGCTACACCTTC.

The chain recombines TRBV7-3 with TRBJ1-3; D gene ambiguous. In germline, CDR1 is SGHTA, CDR2 FQGTGA. The CDR3 has 13 amino acids. Trimming took off 5 bases at V and 4 bases at J, with 9 bases between the two ends. The CDR3 DNA reads as TGTGCCAGCAGCGAGGGTTACGGAAACACCATATATTTT. This sequence encodes CASSEGYGNTIYF.

The chain joins TRBV19 to TRBJ1-3, with D hard to call. The V end lost 9 bases, the J end lost 0 bases, and 12 bases lay between the germline ends. Germline loops: CDR1 LNHDA, CDR2 SQIVND (reference sequence). The CDR3 length is 14 residues. The CDR3 DNA follows: TGTGCCAGCCGACCATACCACTCTGGAAACACCATATATTTT. This translates into CASRPYHSGNTIYF. The complete variable domain, with remaining parts taken from reference TRBV19 and TRBJ1-3, reads DGGITQSPKYLFRKEGQNVTLSCEQNLNHDAMYWYRQDPGQGLRLIYYSQIVNDFQKGDIAEGYSVSREKKESFPLTVTSAQKNPTAFYLCASRPYHSGNTIYFGEGSWLTVV.

The chain is built from TRBV7-2 and TRBJ2-1; TRBD2 aligns across 13 bases. Germline lookup yields CDR1 SGHTA and CDR2 FQGNSA. CDR3 length equals 15 residues. After removal of 4 bases from V and 8 bases from J, the junction contained 5 bases not matched to a gene. CDR3 nucleotide sequence: TGTGCCAGCAGCTACGGGACTAGCGGGACTTATGAGCAGTTCTTC. This encodes CASSYGTSGTYEQFF.

The rearrangement joins TRBV5-1 to TRBJ2-1; possibly TRBD2 for D (6 bases). Germline V gene lookup returns CDR1 SGHRS and CDR2 YFSETQ. V was trimmed by 1 base and J by 10 bases, leaving 24 bases between them. The CDR3 has 17 amino acids. For the CDR3, the DNA is TGCGCCAGCAGCTTGTCCCCCGCCGGGACTTCAGGCCCCGAGCAGTTCTTC. Its protein is CASSLSPAGTSGPEQFF.

This chain connects TRBV4-3 to TRBJ2-1, with D possibly matching TRBD1 (5 bases). CDR3 length: 16 amino acids. Trimming removed 4 bases at V and 4 bases at J, with 17 bases between. CDR1 and CDR2 (germline): LGHNA, YSLEER. Here the CDR3 reads CASSLRADILYNEQFF. CDR3 DNA: TGCGCCAGCAGCCTCAGGGCGGATATTTTGTACAATGAGCAGTTCTTC.

The J gene is TRBJ2-4, the V gene TRBV27; D may be TRBD1 or TRBD2 (6 bases each). The CDR3 has 14 amino acids. Looked up from germline, CDR1 is MNHEY and CDR2 is SMNVEV (reference sequence). Between the trimmed V and J ends, which lost 5 bases and 7 bases, there was a span of 15 bases. CDR3 nucleotides: TGTGCCAGCAGTCCCGTCGGGGGCGGGAACATTCAGTACTTC. As protein: CASSPVGGGNIQYF.

The chain carries TRBV4-3 and TRBJ1-2; tentatively, D is TRBD1 (5 bases). The V end lost 2 bases, the J end lost 5 bases, and 9 bases lay between the germline ends. The length of the CDR3 is 13 residues. Germline assignment: CDR1 LGHNA and CDR2 YSLEER. For the CDR3, the DNA is TGCGCCAGCAGCCAACCGGGGGGGTATGGCTACACCTTC. It specifies CASSQPGGYGYTF.

This clone was observed once. The rearrangement uses TRBV6-5 and TRBJ2-3; D may be TRBD2 (5 bases). Germline CDR1 MNHEY, CDR2 SVGAGI. Trimming removed 9 bases at V and 3 bases at J, with 10 bases between. This CDR3 is 12 amino acids long. The CDR3 DNA sequence: TGTGCCAGTTCCGGGGAGACAGATACGCAGTATTTT. Its translation is CASSGETDTQYF.

The rearrangement links TRBV5-6 to TRBJ1-2, with unresolved D. V was cut by 6 bases and J by 6 bases, with 15 bases left in between. CDR1 is SGHDT and CDR2 is YYEEEE in the germline V gene. This CDR3 spans 13 amino acids. CDR3 DNA: TGTGCCAGCAAACGTCAACAAGCTGATGGCTACACCTTC. Its translation is CASKRQQADGYTF.

This clone has just one count. The rearrangement joins TRBV30 to TRBJ2-3, with 8 bases aligning to TRBD2. Per the germline V gene, CDR1 is GTSNPN and CDR2 is SVGIG (reference sequence). The J segment lost 0 bases and the V segment lost 8 bases, leaving 7 bases of the junction unmatched. The CDR3 consists of 14 residues. CDR3 loop: CARGGVGSTDTQYF. For the CDR3, the DNA is TGTGCCCGGGGGGGAGTGGGGAGCACAGATACGCAGTATTTT.

The V and J genes are TRBV4-3 and TRBJ2-5; D is possibly TRBD1 or TRBD2 (5 bases each). In germline, CDR1 is LGHNA, CDR2 YSLEER. This CDR3 has 14 amino acids. The V end lost 0 bases, the J end lost 9 bases, and 14 bases lay between the germline ends. The CDR3 loop reads CASSQDGATGAQYF. The CDR3 DNA follows: TGCGCCAGCAGCCAAGATGGGGCTACCGGGGCCCAGTACTTC.

The rearrangement links TRBV5-1 to TRBJ1-1; tentatively, D is TRBD1 (5 bases). Germline CDR1 reads SGHRS; CDR2 reads YFSETQ. V shed 5 bases and J shed 2 bases, with 16 bases lying between them. The CDR3 runs 15 residues. CDR3 in DNA: TGCGCCAGCAGAAGCGGGTGGCAGGGAAACACTGAAGCTTTCTTT. It is translated as CASRSGWQGNTEAFF.

This chain joins TRBV7-8 and TRBJ1-2; D is undetermined. CDR3 length: 15 residues. Germline V gene lookup returns CDR1 SGHVS and CDR2 FQNEAQ. The ends were cut back, 5 bases at V and 2 bases at J, with 15 bases in the middle. The CDR3 here is CASSTKEQANYGYTF. The CDR3 nucleotides read TGTGCCAGCAGCACAAAGGAACAAGCAAACTATGGCTACACCTTC.

The rearrangement links TRBV6-8 to TRBJ2-3; D unclear. Trimming took 0 bases from V and 6 from J, leaving 7 bases between them. Germline CDR1 reads MNHGY; CDR2 reads SAAAGT. This CDR3 region has 13 residues. In nucleotides, the CDR3 is TGTGCCAGCAGTTACTCGCTTATTGATACGCAGTATTTT. Its translation is CASSYSLIDTQYF.

This chain links TRBV28 with TRBJ1-5; D is undetermined. CDR1 is MDHEN, CDR2 SYDVKM, per germline. V lost 5 bases, J lost 2 bases, and 13 bases lay in between. The CDR3 contains 15 residues. As DNA, the CDR3 is TGTGCCAGCAGTCTAAAGGCTGTGGGCAATCAGCCCCAGCATTTT. It yields the protein CASSLKAVGNQPQHF.

The chain employs TRBV19 and TRBJ2-5; 11 bases agree with TRBD2. The CDR3 spans 15 residues. Germline V gives CDR1 LNHDA, CDR2 SQIVND (reference sequence). In DNA form, the CDR3 reads TGTGCGGCGGGCAAGATAGCGGGAGGGCCTGAGACCCAGTACTTC. Amino acids: CAAGKIAGGPETQYF.

The chain joins TRBV19 to TRBJ2-1, with TRBD2 matching over 12 bases. J lost 10 bases, V lost 5 bases, and 9 bases had no gene match. Per the germline V gene, CDR1 is LNHDA and CDR2 is SQIVND (reference sequence). This CDR3 has 15 amino acids. The CDR3 DNA follows: TGTGCCAGTAGTTTATCTAGCGGGAGGGCCGAGGAGCAGTTCTTC. This codes for CASSLSSGRAEEQFF.

This clone was counted once. The chain joins TRBV6-1 to TRBJ1-1; D not resolved. Germline V gives CDR1 MNHNS, CDR2 SASEGT. Trimming stripped 6 bases from V and 0 bases from J, with 8 bases between. The CDR3 is 13 residues long. CDR3 nucleotides: TGTGCCAGCAGGCTAACCTTGAACACTGAAGCTTTCTTT. Translation: CASRLTLNTEAFF.

The chain carries TRBV7-9 and TRBJ2-2, with a tentative D call TRBD2 (6 bases). Germline V lookup: CDR1 SEHNR, CDR2 FQNEAQ (reference sequence). V was cut by 3 bases and J by 6 bases, with 8 bases left in between. This CDR3 is 13 amino acids long. The DNA for the CDR3 is TGTGCCAGCAGCTTTACGGGAGCCGGGGAGCTGTTTTTT. Translation: CASSFTGAGELFF.

V and J are TRBV7-2 and TRBJ2-2; D gene uncertain. This CDR3 contains 13 residues. CDR1 is SGHTA, CDR2 FQGNSA, per germline. V lost 5 bases and J lost 2, with 6 bases in between. DNA of the CDR3: TGTGCCAGCAGCCTGGATAACACCGGGGAGCTGTTTTTT. Translated: CASSLDNTGELFF.

The V gene is TRBV5-4, the J gene TRBJ2-7, with 9 bases that match TRBD2. Germline V CDR1 and CDR2: SGHNT, YYREEE (reference sequence). V trimming: 9 bases; J trimming: 6 bases; junction bases outside the gene matches: 10. CDR3 size: 13 residues. The CDR3 nucleotides are TGTGCCACCGTAGCGGGAGTTGTTGGCGAGCAGTACTTC. Protein: CATVAGVVGEQYF.